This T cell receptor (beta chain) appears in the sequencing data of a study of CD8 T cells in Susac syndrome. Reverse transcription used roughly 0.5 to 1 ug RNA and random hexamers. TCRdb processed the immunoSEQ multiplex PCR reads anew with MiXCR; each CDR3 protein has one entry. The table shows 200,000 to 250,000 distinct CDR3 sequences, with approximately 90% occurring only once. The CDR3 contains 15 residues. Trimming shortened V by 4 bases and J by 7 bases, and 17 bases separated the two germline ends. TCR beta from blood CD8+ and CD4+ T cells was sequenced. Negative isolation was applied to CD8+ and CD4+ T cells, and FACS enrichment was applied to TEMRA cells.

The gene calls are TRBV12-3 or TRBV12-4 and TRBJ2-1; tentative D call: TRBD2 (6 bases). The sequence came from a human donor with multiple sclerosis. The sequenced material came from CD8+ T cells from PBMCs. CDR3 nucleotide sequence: TGTGCCAGCAGTTCGTTCGGGCGGGAACGGAATGAGCAGTTCTTC. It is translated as CASSSFGRERNEQFF.